One and the same sample provided the 12 T cell receptor beta chains below, sequenced in a study of OX40 agonist ivuxolimab in advanced cancers. Profiled with immunoSEQ multiplex PCR; TCRdb holds only in-frame clones, not every one. The sample holds 55,000 to 90,000 clones, around 88% seen once. The input for sequencing was CD4+ or CD8+ T cells sorted from blood, taken in a trial of the OX40 agonist ivuxolimab. These receptors were obtained from an adult with an advanced solid tumor such as melanoma, head and neck, liver or kidney cancer.

Comments on this clone: Additional DNA sequences in this sample encode the identical CDR3. This rearrangement joins TRBV7-2 to TRBJ1-2; D is possibly TRBD1 (5 bases). V lost 1 base and J 7 bases, leaving 10 bases between the germline ends. The CDR3 is 13 amino acids. CDR1 is SGHTA, CDR2 FQGNSA, per germline. CDR3 protein: CASSLGTGGGYTF. The CDR3 DNA is TGTGCCAGCAGCTTAGGAACGGGGGGTGGCTACACCTTC.

The CDR3 here is CASTPRHTGELFF. Written as DNA, the CDR3 is TGTGCCAGCACCCCCCGACATACCGGGGAGCTGTTTTTT. The chain combines TRBV27 with TRBJ2-2; no reliable D call. V was shortened by 7 bases and J by 5 bases, with 11 bases between the two germline ends. Germline assignment: CDR1 MNHEY and CDR2 SMNVEV (reference sequence). The CDR3 has 13 amino acids.

J is TRBJ1-2 and V is TRBV6-1; D remains unclear. Between the trimmed V and J ends, which lost 7 bases and 3 bases, there was a span of 18 bases. Per germline, CDR1 MNHNS and CDR2 SASEGT. The length of the CDR3 is 15 residues. In DNA form, the CDR3 reads TGTGCCAGCATTAACTGGAACCGCTTAGACTATGGCTACACCTTC. Translation: CASINWNRLDYGYTF.

V is TRBV28 and J is TRBJ1-2; D is possibly TRBD1 (5 bases). The CDR3 length is 14 residues. V was clipped by 6 bases and J by 7 bases, with 18 bases between them. CDR1 MDHEN and CDR2 SYDVKM come from the germline V gene. CDR3 nucleotides: TGTGCCAGCAGAGTATCCGGGGCCCTCGGTGGCTACACCTTC. This translates into CASRVSGALGGYTF.

The chain couples TRBV23-1 to TRBJ2-7; D is tentatively TRBD1 or TRBD2 (5 bases each). TRBV23-1 is treated as an ORF (open reading frame) with a function not yet certain. The CDR3 is 13 amino acids. Trimming left V 10 bases short and J 2 bases short, with 15 bases between. CDR3 sequence reads: CANVGGEPYEQYF. The CDR3 nucleotides are TGCGCCAACGTTGGGGGAGAACCCTACGAGCAGTACTTC.

The V gene is TRBV10-3, the J gene TRBJ1-1; D is ambiguous. The CDR3 consists of 14 residues. Trimming removed 2 bases at V and 6 bases at J, with 13 bases between. The germline V gene encodes CDR1 ENHRY and CDR2 SYGVKD. This CDR3 reads CAISEPGSLAEAFF. As DNA, the CDR3 is TGTGCCATCAGTGAGCCAGGATCGTTGGCTGAAGCTTTCTTT.

Notes on this clone: Germline is not matched at one junction end, which may reflect a read error. CDR3 region: CARSVSSGRSTQYF. CDR3 nucleotide sequence: TGTGCCCGGAGTGTATCTAGCGGGAGGAGTACGCAGTATTTT. The chain links TRBV30 to TRBJ2-3; 11 bases match TRBD2. CDR1 is GTSNPN and CDR2 is SVGIG in the germline V gene (reference sequence). The CDR3 sequence is 14 residues long.

The V gene is TRBV19, the J gene TRBJ1-1; D is undetermined. The CDR3 totals 13 residues. The V gene's germline CDR1 is LNHDA and CDR2 SQIVND (reference sequence). The V and J ends lost 1 base and 11 bases respectively, with 14 bases between them. For the CDR3, the DNA is TGTGCCAGTAGTATAGGAGTCGGATATTGGGCTTTCTTT. Translated: CASSIGVGYWAFF.

The chain recombines TRBV6-5 with TRBJ2-7, with 7 bases matching TRBD1. Germline CDR1 and CDR2: MNHEY and SVGAGI. V was clipped by 2 bases and J by 4 bases; unmatched bases: 5. The CDR3 is made up of 14 amino acids. The CDR3 DNA follows: TGTGCCAGCAGTTACCAGCAGGGGGTGTACGAGCAGTACTTC. This sequence encodes CASSYQQGVYEQYF.

The V and J genes are TRBV7-6 and TRBJ2-7; maybe TRBD1 (6 bases). The CDR3 is made up of 13 amino acids. Per the germline V gene, CDR1 is SGHVS and CDR2 is FNYEAQ. V was trimmed by 5 bases and J by 2 bases, leaving 10 bases between them. Written as DNA, the CDR3 is TGTGCCAGCAGCGCAGGGGTAGCCTACGAGCAGTACTTC. It yields the protein CASSAGVAYEQYF.

The rearrangement joins TRBV5-5 to TRBJ1-1, with D possibly TRBD1 on 6 matching bases. Per the germline V gene, CDR1 is SGHKS and CDR2 is YYEKEE (reference sequence). This CDR3 contains 14 residues. The V and J ends lost 1 base and 1 base respectively, with 8 bases between them. The CDR3 nucleotides read TGTGCCAGCAGCTTGATGGGGGCGAACACTGAAGCTTTCTTT. It encodes CASSLMGANTEAFF.

This clone was counted a single time. This chain connects TRBV5-5 to TRBJ2-5; tentative D call: TRBD2 (6 bases). The CDR3 contains 15 residues. V was shortened by 0 bases and J by 0 bases, with 9 bases between the two germline ends. Germline CDR1 is SGHKS and CDR2 is YYEKEE (reference sequence). The CDR3 sequence: CASSLAWGDQETQYF. CDR3 in DNA: TGTGCCAGCAGCTTGGCCTGGGGGGACCAAGAGACCCAGTACTTC.